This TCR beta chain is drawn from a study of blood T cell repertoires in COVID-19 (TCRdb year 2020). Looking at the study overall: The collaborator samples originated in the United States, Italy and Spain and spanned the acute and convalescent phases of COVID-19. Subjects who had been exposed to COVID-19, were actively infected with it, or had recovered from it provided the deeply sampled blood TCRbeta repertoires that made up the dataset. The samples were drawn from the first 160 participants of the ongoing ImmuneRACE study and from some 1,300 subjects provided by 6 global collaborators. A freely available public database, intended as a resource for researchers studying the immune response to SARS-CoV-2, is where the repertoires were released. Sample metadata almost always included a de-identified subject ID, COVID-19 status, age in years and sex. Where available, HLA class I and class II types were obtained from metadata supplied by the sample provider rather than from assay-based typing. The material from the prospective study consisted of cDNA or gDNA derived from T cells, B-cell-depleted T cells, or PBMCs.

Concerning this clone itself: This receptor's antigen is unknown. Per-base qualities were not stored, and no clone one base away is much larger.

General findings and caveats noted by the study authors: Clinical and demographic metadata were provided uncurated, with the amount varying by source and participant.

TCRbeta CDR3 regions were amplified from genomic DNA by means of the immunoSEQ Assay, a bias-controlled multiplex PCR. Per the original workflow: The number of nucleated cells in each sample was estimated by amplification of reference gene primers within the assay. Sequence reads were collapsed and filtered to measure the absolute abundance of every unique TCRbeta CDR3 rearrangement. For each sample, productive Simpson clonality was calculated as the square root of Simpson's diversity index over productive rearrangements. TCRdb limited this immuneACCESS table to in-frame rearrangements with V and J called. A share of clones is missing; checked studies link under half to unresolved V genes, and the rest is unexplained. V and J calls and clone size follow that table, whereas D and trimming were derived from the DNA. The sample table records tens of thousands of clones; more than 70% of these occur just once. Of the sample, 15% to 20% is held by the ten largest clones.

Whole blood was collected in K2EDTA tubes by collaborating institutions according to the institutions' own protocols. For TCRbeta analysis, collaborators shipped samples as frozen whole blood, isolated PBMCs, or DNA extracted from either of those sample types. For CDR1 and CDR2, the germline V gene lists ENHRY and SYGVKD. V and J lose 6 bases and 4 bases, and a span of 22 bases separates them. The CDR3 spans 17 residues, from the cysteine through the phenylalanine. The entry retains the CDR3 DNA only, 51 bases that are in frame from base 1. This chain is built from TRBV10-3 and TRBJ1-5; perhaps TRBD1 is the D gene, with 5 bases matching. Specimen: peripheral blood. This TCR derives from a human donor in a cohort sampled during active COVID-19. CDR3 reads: CAISPGRQKDLNQPQHF. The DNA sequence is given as TGTGCCATCAGCCCCGGACGACAGAAAGACCTTAATCAGCCCCAGCATTTT.